This entry describes one T cell receptor (beta chain). The data were obtained in a study of blood T cell repertoires in COVID-19. Study in general: T cells, B-cell-depleted T cells, or PBMCs supplied cDNA or gDNA.

Produced via immunoSEQ multiplex PCR; TCRdb's table is partial and in-frame only. The sample includes 360,000 or so clones, roughly four fifths seen only once; the top ten take less than 6%. Participant-given clinical history determined each cohort assignment. Either two negative PCRs, clearance, or symptom resolution qualified Cohort 3 donors as recovered. Germline V CDR1 and CDR2: SGHAT, FQNNGV. The length of the CDR3 is 13 residues. Trimming at V came to 3 bases and at J to 3 bases, leaving 1 base not matched to a gene. The sample comprised PBMCs or T cells enriched from blood (not recorded which). This TCR derives from a woman between 50 and 59 years old who had recovered from COVID-19. This rearrangement joins TRBV11-2 to TRBJ2-5; 7 nucleotides line up with TRBD2. The CDR3 nucleotides read TGTGCCAGCAGCTTCGGACTAGAAGAGACCCAGTACTTC. Protein product: CASSFGLEETQYF.